This passage covers 15 T cell receptor beta chains from one sample sequenced in a study of T-cell reconstitution after alpha-beta-depleted transplantation in children. Unique molecular identifiers were used in preparing the TCRbeta library. A single record per CDR3 protein comes from TCRdb applying MiXCR to the PCR reads. The sample includes about 830,000 distinct CDR3 sequences, around 17% of them seen just once. This sample comprised PBMCs, mostly from graft donor cells, obtained 360 days after TCRalphabeta/CD19-depleted stem cell transplant. These TCRs come from a male patient younger than 18 who had a stem cell transplant for acute lymphoblastic leukemia, so the T cells may come from the graft donor.

Only a few counts were recorded for this clonotype. The chain carries TRBV3-1 and TRBJ2-1; no firm D call. CDR1 is LGHDT, CDR2 YNNKEL, per germline (reference sequence). Trimming cost V 4 bases and J 4 bases, with 11 bases left between them. The CDR3 runs to 14 residues. CDR3 protein: CASSLQRVYNEQFF. The CDR3 coding sequence is TGTGCCAGCAGCCTCCAACGGGTATACAATGAGCAGTTCTTC.

V gene TRBV12-3 or TRBV12-4 combines with J gene TRBJ2-5; D might be TRBD2 (6 bases). The V gene lost 3 bases and the J gene lost 3 bases, with 11 bases spanning the gap. This CDR3 is built from 14 residues. The CDR3 here is CASSFEEGEETQYF. The CDR3 region has the DNA TGTGCCAGCAGTTTCGAGGAGGGAGAAGAGACCCAGTACTTC.

The chain combines TRBV4-1 with TRBJ2-4; TRBD2 is a possible D gene (6 bases). Germline CDR1 MGHRA, CDR2 YSYEKL. V was clipped by 0 bases and J by 6 bases, with 12 bases between them. The CDR3 loop spans 15 amino acids. CDR3 sequence (DNA): TGCGCCAGCAGCCAAGATAGCCTAGCGCTAAACATTCAGTACTTC. Translated: CASSQDSLALNIQYF.

This clonotype was observed a few times. The CDR3 here is CASSYSQVNQPQHF. DNA of the CDR3: TGTGCCAGCAGTTACTCACAGGTCAATCAGCCCCAGCATTTT. The chain has TRBV6-5 and TRBJ1-5; a possible D gene is TRBD1 (5 bases). CDR1 is MNHEY and CDR2 is SVGAGI in the germline V gene. The CDR3 consists of 14 residues. Trimming removed 0 bases from V and 3 bases from J, with 6 bases in between.

This clonotype has a handful of counts. The V gene is TRBV7-3, the J gene TRBJ2-2, with TRBD1 as a possible D gene (6 bases). The CDR3 has 17 amino acids. Germline CDR1 is SGHTA and CDR2 is FQGTGA. V was clipped by 2 bases and J by 4 bases, with 17 bases between them. CDR3 sequence: CASSLPLLEGVTGELFF. Written as DNA, the CDR3 is TGTGCCAGCAGCTTACCCTTACTAGAGGGGGTCACCGGGGAGCTGTTTTTT.

CDR3: CATRAGREYEQFF. The CDR3 coding sequence is TGTGCCACCCGGGCAGGCAGGGAGTATGAGCAGTTCTTC. The V gene is TRBV24-1, the J gene TRBJ2-1; the D call may be TRBD1 or TRBD2 (5 bases each). The V end was cut by 9 bases, the J end by 8 bases, with 16 bases between. CDR3 size: 13 residues. The germline gives CDR1 KGHDR, CDR2 SFDVKD.

In this sample, this clonotype turned up a few times. This sequence joins TRBV20-1 and TRBJ2-5; D gene ambiguous. This CDR3 is 12 amino acids long. Germline lookup yields CDR1 DFQATT and CDR2 SNEGSKA (reference sequence). With 3 bases removed from V and 5 bases from J, the gap between germline ends came to 10 bases. In DNA form, the CDR3 reads TGCAGTGCTAGGCCCCGAGGCGAGACCCAGTACTTC. The encoded protein is CSARPRGETQYF.

The CDR3: CASSFPGPSNTGELFF. The CDR3 DNA is TGCGCCAGCAGTTTCCCCGGGCCTTCGAACACCGGGGAGCTGTTTTTT. The chain uses TRBV5-1 and TRBJ2-2; no definite D call. The CDR3 spans 16 residues. V was cut by 5 bases and J by 0 bases, with 14 bases left in between. The V gene's germline CDR1 is SGHRS and CDR2 YFSETQ.

The sample holds a few counts of this clonotype. The chain carries TRBV7-9 and TRBJ1-2; 7 bases are shared with TRBD1. Germline CDR1 SEHNR, CDR2 FQNEAQ (reference sequence). Trimming removed 1 base from V and 3 bases from J; junction bases left unmatched: 11. There are 17 residues in the CDR3. The CDR3 loop is CASSLVPRDSWDYGYTF. DNA for the CDR3: TGTGCCAGCAGCTTAGTACCGAGGGACAGTTGGGACTATGGCTACACCTTC.

The chain uses TRBV15 and TRBJ2-1; 7 positions agree with TRBD1. This CDR3 is 12 amino acids long. Germline trimming cut 3 bases from V and 10 bases from J; bases unmatched to any gene: 3. Germline loops: CDR1 LNHNV, CDR2 YYDKDF (reference sequence). CDR3 DNA: TGTGCCACCAGCAGGGAACAGGGGGAGCAGTTCTTC. It codes for CATSREQGEQFF.

This clonotype has ten or more counts. The genes are TRBV6-4 and TRBJ2-2; D gene uncertain. CDR1 MRHNA and CDR2 SNTAGT come from the germline V gene. Trimming removed 6 bases from V and 4 bases from J, with 9 bases in between. The CDR3 sequence is 13 residues long. CDR3 residues: CASRLVPTGELFF. For the CDR3, the DNA is TGTGCCAGCAGGCTAGTTCCCACCGGGGAGCTGTTTTTT.

For this clonotype: The germline gene is not matched at one end of the junction; a read error may be the cause. The rearrangement links TRBV7-9 to TRBJ2-2; 8 nucleotides line up with TRBD1. The CDR3 spans 16 residues. Germline V lookup: CDR1 SEHNR, CDR2 FQNEAQ (reference sequence). CDR3 sequence (DNA): TGTGCCAGCAGCTGGGACAGGAGCGCGAACACCGGGGAGCCGTTTTTT. Its translation is CASSWDRSANTGEPFF.

At least ten counts were recorded for this clonotype. The chain links TRBV28 to TRBJ2-3; D may be TRBD1 (5 bases). The ends were cut back, 6 bases at V and 5 bases at J, with 15 bases in the middle. Germline lookup yields CDR1 MDHEN and CDR2 SYDVKM. There are 14 residues in the CDR3. The DNA of the CDR3 is TGTGCCAGCAGCACCCGAAGGGGTCGAGATACGCAGTATTTT. Translated, it gives CASSTRRGRDTQYF.

This clonotype was seen more than once but under ten times. This chain connects TRBV5-6 to TRBJ2-7; the match to TRBD2 covers 13 bases. Germline V gene lookup returns CDR1 SGHDT and CDR2 YYEEEE. This CDR3 contains 14 residues. Unmatched junction bases numbered 4, after V lost 4 bases and J lost 6 bases. CDR3 region: CASSRGLAGLEQYF. The CDR3 nucleotides are TGTGCCAGCAGCCGGGGACTAGCGGGACTCGAGCAGTACTTC.

This sequence joins TRBV5-1 and TRBJ2-1; 10 nucleotides agree with TRBD1. Germline V gene sequence: CDR1 SGHRS, CDR2 YFSETQ. The CDR3 is made up of 10 amino acids. Losses at the gene ends were 10 bases for V and 10 bases for J; bases not matched to a gene: 2. Written as DNA, the CDR3 is TGCGCCGGACAGGGGGGCGAGCAGTTCTTC. It codes for CAGQGGEQFF. The entire variable domain, with the rest obtained from reference TRBV5-1 and TRBJ2-1, is as follows: KAGVTQTPRYLIKTRGQQVTLSCSPISGHRSVSWYQQTPGQGLQFLFEYFSETQRNKGNFPGRFSGRQFSNSRSEMNVSTLELGDSALYLCAGQGGEQFFGPGTRLTVL.